The clone carrying this T cell receptor (beta chain) has at least ten counts. The CDR3 has 14 residues. V shed 2 bases, J shed 6 bases, and the junction held 4 bases outside the gene matches. Germline V gene sequence: CDR1 MNHEY, CDR2 SVGAGI. Unique molecular identifiers, one per molecule, were present on every TCR cDNA molecule. TCRdb ran MiXCR on the 5' RACE reads and lists one entry per CDR3 protein. The data hold approximately 52,000 distinct CDR3 sequences, with about 5.8% observed a single time. This sample is part of a study of spatial heterogeneity in lung cancer. The time point here: sample taken at primary tumor resection. Without sorting, whole RNA was sequenced from tumor, nontumor lung or frozen PBMC.

The chain uses TRBV6-5 and TRBJ1-3, with TRBD1 identical over 7 bases. The material was PBMCs, obtained at surgery. The source of this sequence is a male donor with early-stage non-small cell lung cancer. CDR3 sequence: CASSYGGQPNTIYF. The DNA for the CDR3 is TGTGCCAGCAGTTACGGGGGACAGCCAAACACCATATATTTT.